Shown below are 15 T cell receptor beta chains from a single sample sequenced in a study of PD-L1 blockade in urothelial cancer listed by TCRdb under 2017. Per the publication, the time point label means: peripheral blood 6 weeks after treatment start. The library was produced with the immunoSEQ multiplex PCR assay. TCRdb's version of the immuneACCESS table is confined to in-frame rearrangements and falls short of the full clone set. An unresolved V gene accounts for under half of the shortfall where checked; the remainder is of unknown origin. This sample lists roughly 42,000 clones; roughly 89% were detected once. About 7.3% of the sample belongs to the ten largest clones. Specimen: PBMCs, collected around atezolizumab (anti-PD-L1) treatment. Every receptor here comes from a man in his 70s with urothelial cancer.

This clone has just one count. The V gene is TRBV21-1, the J gene TRBJ1-2; the table's D call TRBD1 went unverified against the DNA. TRBV21-1 constitutes a pseudogene. The CDR3 extends over 12 amino acids. CDR3 coding DNA: TGTGCCAGCACGGACAGAGGTAGGGGCTACACCTTC. It translates to CASTDRGRGYTF.

This chain joins TRBV19 and TRBJ2-7; the D is unclear. Germline V gene data show CDR1 as LNHDA and CDR2 as SQIVND (reference sequence). V lost 6 bases, J lost 4 bases, and 10 bases lay in between. CDR3 length: 12 amino acids. The CDR3 loop reads CASRGTDYEQYF. CDR3 coding DNA: TGTGCCAGTAGGGGCACCGATTACGAGCAGTACTTC.

CDR3 amino acids: CASSPRTLAAPVELFF. The CDR3 DNA follows: TGTGCCAGCAGTCCACGAACCCTAGCGGCCCCGGTGGAGCTGTTTTTT. The V call is TRBV28, the J call TRBJ2-2; 7 nucleotides match TRBD2. Per germline, CDR1 MDHEN and CDR2 SYDVKM. The ends lost 5 bases at V and 10 bases at J; junction bases unmatched: 16. The CDR3 has 16 amino acids. The entire variable domain, with the rest obtained from reference TRBV28 and TRBJ2-2, is as follows: DVKVTQSSRYLVKRTGEKVFLECVQDMDHENMFWYRQDPGLGLRLIYFSYDVKMKEKGDIPEGYSVSREKKERFSLILESASTNQTSMYLCASSPRTLAAPVELFFGEGSRLTVL.

V and J are TRBV11-2 and TRBJ2-4; D remains ambiguous. The CDR3 runs 12 residues. V lost 0 bases and J lost 8, with 5 bases in between. CDR1 and CDR2 from the germline V gene are SGHAT and FQNNGV. The CDR3 coding sequence is TGTGCCAGCAGCTTAGATCGGGACATTCAGTACTTC. Its translation: CASSLDRDIQYF.

J is TRBJ2-1 and V is TRBV28, with 8 bases aligning to TRBD1. Germline V gene sequence: CDR1 MDHEN, CDR2 SYDVKM. The CDR3 contains 13 residues. This CDR3 reads CATTGGSPNEQFF. CDR3 nucleotide sequence: TGTGCTACCACAGGGGGGAGCCCCAATGAGCAGTTCTTC.

The V gene is TRBV6-5, the J gene TRBJ2-1, with TRBD2 as a possible D gene (6 bases). This CDR3 has 16 amino acids. Germline V CDR1 and CDR2: MNHEY, SVGAGI. V dropped 4 bases and J dropped 10 bases, with 23 bases sitting between them. The DNA for the CDR3 is TGTGCCAGCAGTTCGTGGGACTTCGCTGGGCCTGGGGAGCAGTTCTTC. This codes for CASSSWDFAGPGEQFF.

V usage is TRBV5-6 and J usage is TRBJ2-1; D not certain. Looked up from germline, CDR1 is SGHDT and CDR2 is YYEEEE. V was trimmed by 1 base and J by 2 bases, leaving 10 bases between them. The CDR3 is 15 amino acids. In nucleotides, the CDR3 is TGTGCCAGCAGCTTGAGACTCTCGACCTACAATGAGCAGTTCTTC. Amino acid sequence: CASSLRLSTYNEQFF.

The rearrangement links TRBV6-5 to TRBJ2-7; TRBD1 matches 8 bases. Germline V gene data show CDR1 as MNHEY and CDR2 as SVGAGI. The junction had 7 bases not matched to a gene; V was cut back by 7 bases and J by 2 bases. The CDR3 length is 14 residues. The CDR3 DNA reads TGTGCCAGCAAAGAGACAGGGGCCGCCTACGAGCAGTACTTC. Translating it yields CASKETGAAYEQYF.

The chain is built from TRBV10-1 and TRBJ2-5; TRBD2 agrees at 8 bases. The germline V gene encodes CDR1 WNHNN and CDR2 SYGVQD (reference sequence). The junction had 2 bases not matched to a gene; V was cut back by 3 bases and J by 2 bases. The CDR3 runs to 14 residues. This CDR3 is CASSEAGEQETQYF. The CDR3 DNA is TGCGCCAGCAGTGAAGCGGGGGAGCAAGAGACCCAGTACTTC.

The CDR3 loop is CASSLMTGGGYEQYF. CDR3 in DNA: TGTGCCAGCAGCTTAATGACAGGGGGAGGATACGAGCAGTACTTC. The J gene is TRBJ2-7, the V gene TRBV11-2; 9 nucleotides align to TRBD1. In germline, CDR1 is SGHAT, CDR2 FQNNGV. The CDR3 extends over 15 amino acids. With 2 bases clipped from V and 4 bases from J, the junction kept 6 bases outside the gene matches.

Written as DNA, the CDR3 is TGTGCCAGCAGCCCCCGACTAGCGGGAGGCGGGAATGAGCAGTTCTTC. As protein: CASSPRLAGGGNEQFF. The chain employs TRBV7-2 and TRBJ2-1; 13 bases match TRBD2. The germline gives CDR1 SGHTA, CDR2 FQGNSA. V was pared by 5 bases and J by 7 bases, with 8 bases of the junction left unmatched. The CDR3 is 16 residues long. The variable domain in full, completed from reference TRBV7-2 and TRBJ2-1, reads GAGVSQSPSNKVTEKGKDVELRCDPISGHTALYWYRQSLGQGLEFLIYFQGNSAPDKSGLPSDRFSAERTGGSVSTLTIQRTQQEDSAVYLCASSPRLAGGGNEQFFGPGTRLTVL.

V and J are TRBV5-8 and TRBJ2-1; D remains unclear. V dropped 1 base and J dropped 6 bases, with 2 bases sitting between them. Germline lookup yields CDR1 SGHTS and CDR2 YDEGEE. The CDR3 has 11 amino acids. Written as DNA, the CDR3 is TGTGCCAGCAGCTTGCGCAATGAGCAGTTCTTC. Protein: CASSLRNEQFF. The full variable domain, its missing parts supplied by reference TRBV5-8 and TRBJ2-1, is EAGVTQSPTHLIKTRGQQATLRCSPISGHTSVYWYQQALGLGLQFLLWYDEGEERNRGNFPPRFSGRQFPNYSSELNVNALELEDSALYLCASSLRNEQFFGPGTRLTVL.

This sequence joins TRBV19 and TRBJ2-2; tentative D call: TRBD2 (5 bases). The CDR3 is 12 residues long. The germline gives CDR1 LNHDA, CDR2 SQIVND (reference sequence). The ends were cut back, 9 bases at V and 5 bases at J, with 10 bases in the middle. CDR3 region: CASKQRTGELFF. As DNA, the CDR3 is TGTGCCAGCAAACAGCGGACCGGGGAGCTGTTTTTT.

The genes are TRBV9 and TRBJ2-1, with 10 positions matching TRBD2. This CDR3 region has 15 residues. Losses at the gene ends were 7 bases for V and 6 bases for J; bases not matched to a gene: 10. Germline V lookup: CDR1 SGDLS, CDR2 YYNGEE. CDR3 bases: TGTGCCAGCTCCCTAACCGGGACTAGCGCCAATGAGCAGTTCTTC. It specifies CASSLTGTSANEQFF.

V and J are TRBV29-1 and TRBJ2-7; 7 bases are a match to TRBD1. Germline V gives CDR1 SQVTM, CDR2 ANQGSEA. The CDR3 is 14 amino acids. The trim removed 6 bases at V and 0 bases at J, leaving 8 bases unmatched. DNA of the CDR3: TGCAGCGTCCTACCAGACAGGGCCTCCTACGAGCAGTACTTC. This translates into CSVLPDRASYEQYF.